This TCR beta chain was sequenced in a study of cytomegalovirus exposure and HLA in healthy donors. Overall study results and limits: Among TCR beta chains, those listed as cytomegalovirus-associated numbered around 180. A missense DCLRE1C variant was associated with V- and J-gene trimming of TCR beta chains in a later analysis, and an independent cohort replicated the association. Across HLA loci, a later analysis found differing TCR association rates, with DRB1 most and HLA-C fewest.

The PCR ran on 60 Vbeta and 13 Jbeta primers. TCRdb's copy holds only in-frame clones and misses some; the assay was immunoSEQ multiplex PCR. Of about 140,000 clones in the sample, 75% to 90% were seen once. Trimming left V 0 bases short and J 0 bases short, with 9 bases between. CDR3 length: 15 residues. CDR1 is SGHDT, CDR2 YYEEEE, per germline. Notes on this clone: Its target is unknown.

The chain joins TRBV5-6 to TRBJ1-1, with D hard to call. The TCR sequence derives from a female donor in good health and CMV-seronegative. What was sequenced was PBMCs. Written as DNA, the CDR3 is TGTGCCAGCAGCTTGGTTGTCAGGATGAACACTGAAGCTTTCTTT. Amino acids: CASSLVVRMNTEAFF.